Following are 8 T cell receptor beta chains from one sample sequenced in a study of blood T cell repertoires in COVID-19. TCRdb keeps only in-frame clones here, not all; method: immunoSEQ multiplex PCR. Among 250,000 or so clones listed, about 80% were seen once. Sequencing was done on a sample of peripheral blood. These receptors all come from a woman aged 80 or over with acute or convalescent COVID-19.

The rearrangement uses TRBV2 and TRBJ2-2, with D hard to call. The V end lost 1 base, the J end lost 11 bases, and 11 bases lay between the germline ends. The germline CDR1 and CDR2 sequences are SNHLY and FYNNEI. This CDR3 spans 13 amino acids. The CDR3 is CASSEVGVIELFF. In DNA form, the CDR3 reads TGTGCCAGCAGTGAAGTTGGAGTAATAGAGCTGTTTTTT.

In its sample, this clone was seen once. The CDR3 DNA follows: TGCGCCAGCAGCCAAGATGTCGTGCAGGGGGTTTTGGAGACCCAGTACTTC. Translating it yields CASSQDVVQGVLETQYF. V usage is TRBV4-1 and J usage is TRBJ2-5; 7 nucleotides match TRBD1. The CDR3 has 17 amino acids. Germline CDR1 and CDR2: MGHRA and YSYEKL. V shed 0 bases, J shed 5 bases, and the junction held 12 bases outside the gene matches.

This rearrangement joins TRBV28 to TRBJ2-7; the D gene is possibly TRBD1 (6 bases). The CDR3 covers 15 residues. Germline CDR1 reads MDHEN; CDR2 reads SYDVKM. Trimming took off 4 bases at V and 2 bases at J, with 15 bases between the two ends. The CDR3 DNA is TGTGCCAGCAGTTGGCCCACAGGGCGCCCCTACGAGCAGTACTTC. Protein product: CASSWPTGRPYEQYF.

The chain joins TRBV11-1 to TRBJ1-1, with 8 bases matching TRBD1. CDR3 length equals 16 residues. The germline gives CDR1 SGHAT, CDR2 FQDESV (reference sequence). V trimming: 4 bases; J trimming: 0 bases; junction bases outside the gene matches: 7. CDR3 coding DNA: TGTGCCAGCAGCTCATACCAGGGGGCCTTGAACACTGAAGCTTTCTTT. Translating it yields CASSSYQGALNTEAFF.

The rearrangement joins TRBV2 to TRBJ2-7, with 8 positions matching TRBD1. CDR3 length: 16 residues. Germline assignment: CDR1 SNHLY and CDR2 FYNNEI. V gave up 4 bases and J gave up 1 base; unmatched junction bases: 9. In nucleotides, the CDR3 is TGTGCCAGCAGTGCAGGAGGGACAGGCCCTTCCTACGAGCAGTACTTC. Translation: CASSAGGTGPSYEQYF.

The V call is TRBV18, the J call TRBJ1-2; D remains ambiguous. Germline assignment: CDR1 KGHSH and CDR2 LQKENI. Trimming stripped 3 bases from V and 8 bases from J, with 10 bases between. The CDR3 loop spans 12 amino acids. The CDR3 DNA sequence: TGTGCCAGCTCACCCCCGCGCGGAGGCTACACCTTC. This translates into CASSPPRGGYTF.

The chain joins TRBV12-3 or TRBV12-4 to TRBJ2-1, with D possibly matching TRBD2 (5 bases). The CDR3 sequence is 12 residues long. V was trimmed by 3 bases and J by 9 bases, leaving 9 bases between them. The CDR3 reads CASSLARGEQFF. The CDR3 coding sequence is TGTGCCAGCAGTTTGGCCCGGGGTGAGCAGTTCTTC.

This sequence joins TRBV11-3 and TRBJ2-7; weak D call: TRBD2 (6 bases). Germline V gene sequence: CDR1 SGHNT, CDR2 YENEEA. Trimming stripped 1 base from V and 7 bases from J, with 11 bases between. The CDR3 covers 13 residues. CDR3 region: CASSLGPGREQYF. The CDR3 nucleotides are TGTGCCAGCAGCTTAGGGCCGGGGAGGGAGCAGTACTTC. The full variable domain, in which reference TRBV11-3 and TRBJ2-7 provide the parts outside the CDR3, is EAGVVQSPRYKIIEKKQPVAFWCNPISGHNTLYWYLQNLGQGPELLIRYENEEAVDDSQLPKDRFSAERLKGVDSTLKIQPAELGDSAVYLCASSLGPGREQYFGPGTRLTVT.